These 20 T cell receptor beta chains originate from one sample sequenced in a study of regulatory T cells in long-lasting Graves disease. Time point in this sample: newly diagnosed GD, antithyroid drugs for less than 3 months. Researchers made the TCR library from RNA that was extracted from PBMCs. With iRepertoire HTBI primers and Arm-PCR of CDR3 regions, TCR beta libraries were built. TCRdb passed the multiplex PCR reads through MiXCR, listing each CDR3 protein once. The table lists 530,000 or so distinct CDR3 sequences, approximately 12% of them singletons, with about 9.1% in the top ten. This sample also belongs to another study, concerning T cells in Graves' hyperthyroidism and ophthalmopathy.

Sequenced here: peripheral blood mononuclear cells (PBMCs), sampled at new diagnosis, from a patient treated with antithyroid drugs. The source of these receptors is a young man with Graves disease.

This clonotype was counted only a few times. Here the CDR3 reads CAFSGLAGVGSYEQYF. The DNA for the CDR3 is TGTGCCTTTTCGGGACTAGCGGGAGTAGGGAGCTACGAGCAGTACTTC. The chain has TRBV30 and TRBJ2-7, with TRBD2 matching 14 bases. V lost 7 bases, J lost 3 bases, and 11 bases stayed unmatched. This CDR3 comprises 16 residues. Germline CDR1 GTSNPN, CDR2 SVGIG (reference sequence).

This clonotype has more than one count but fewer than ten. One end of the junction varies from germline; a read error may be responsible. CDR3 DNA sequence: TGCAGTGCTAGTTCTGGGAGCTCCTACAATGAGCAGTCCTTC. Translation gives CSASSGSSYNEQSF. V gene TRBV20-1 combines with J gene TRBJ2-1, with TRBD2 as a possible D gene (5 bases). This CDR3 spans 14 amino acids. Germline-derived CDR1 and CDR2 are DFQATT and SNEGSKA (reference sequence).

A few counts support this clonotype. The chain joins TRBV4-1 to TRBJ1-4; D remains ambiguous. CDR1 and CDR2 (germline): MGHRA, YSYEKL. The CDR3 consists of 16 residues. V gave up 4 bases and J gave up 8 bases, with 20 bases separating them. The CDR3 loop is CASSPWPATLGEKLFF. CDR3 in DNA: TGCGCCAGCAGCCCCTGGCCGGCGACACTCGGGGAAAAACTGTTTTTT.

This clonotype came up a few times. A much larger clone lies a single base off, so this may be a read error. CDR3 amino acids: CASSLHRGVGKETQYF. CDR3 bases: TGTGCCAGCAGTTTACATCGGGGGGTCGGAAAAGAGACCCAGTACTTC. J is TRBJ2-5 and V is TRBV12-3 or TRBV12-4; 7 nucleotides agree with TRBD2. V lost 2 bases to trimming and J lost 3 bases; unmatched junction nucleotides: 9. The CDR3 runs 16 residues.

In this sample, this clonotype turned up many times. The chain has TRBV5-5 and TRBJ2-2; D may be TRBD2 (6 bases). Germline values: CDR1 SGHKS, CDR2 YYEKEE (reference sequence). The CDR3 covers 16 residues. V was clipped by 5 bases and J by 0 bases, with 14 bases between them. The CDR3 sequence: CASREKRVTNTGELFF. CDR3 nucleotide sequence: TGTGCCAGCAGAGAAAAGCGGGTCACGAACACCGGGGAGCTGTTTTTT.

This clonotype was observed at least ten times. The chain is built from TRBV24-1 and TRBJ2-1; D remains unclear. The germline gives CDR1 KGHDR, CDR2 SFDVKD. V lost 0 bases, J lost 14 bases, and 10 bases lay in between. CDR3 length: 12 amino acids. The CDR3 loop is CATSDLGPAEFF. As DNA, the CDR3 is TGTGCCACCAGTGATTTGGGACCCGCGGAGTTCTTC.

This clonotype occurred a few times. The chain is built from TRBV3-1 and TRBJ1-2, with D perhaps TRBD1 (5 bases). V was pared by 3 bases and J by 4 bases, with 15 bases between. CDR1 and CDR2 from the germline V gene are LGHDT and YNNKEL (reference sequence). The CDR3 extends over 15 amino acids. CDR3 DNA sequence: TGTGCCAGCAGCCAGGCGGGGACTGGCGGCTATGGCTACACCTTC. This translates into CASSQAGTGGYGYTF.

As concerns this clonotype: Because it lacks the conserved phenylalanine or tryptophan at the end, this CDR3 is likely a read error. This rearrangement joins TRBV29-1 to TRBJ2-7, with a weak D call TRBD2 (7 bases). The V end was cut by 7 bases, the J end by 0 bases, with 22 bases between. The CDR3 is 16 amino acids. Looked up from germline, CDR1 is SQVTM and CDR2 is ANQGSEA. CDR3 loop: CSARGASGNYSYEQYS. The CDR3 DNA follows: TGCAGCGCCCGGGGGGCTAGCGGAAATTACTCCTACGAGCAGTACTCC.

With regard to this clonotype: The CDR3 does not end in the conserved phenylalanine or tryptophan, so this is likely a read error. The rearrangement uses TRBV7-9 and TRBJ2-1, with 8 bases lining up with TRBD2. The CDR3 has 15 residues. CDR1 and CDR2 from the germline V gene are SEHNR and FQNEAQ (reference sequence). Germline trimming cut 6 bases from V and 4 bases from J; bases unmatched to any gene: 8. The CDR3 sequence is CASSPRTSSYNEQFL. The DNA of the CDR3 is TGTGCCAGCAGTCCTAGGACTAGCAGTTACAATGAGCAGTTCCTC.

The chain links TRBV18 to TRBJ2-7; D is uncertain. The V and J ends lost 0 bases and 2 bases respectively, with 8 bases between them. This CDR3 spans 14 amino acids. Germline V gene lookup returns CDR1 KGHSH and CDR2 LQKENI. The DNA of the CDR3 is TGTGCCAGCTCACCACCGTTTCGGACCTACGAGCAGTACTTC. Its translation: CASSPPFRTYEQYF.

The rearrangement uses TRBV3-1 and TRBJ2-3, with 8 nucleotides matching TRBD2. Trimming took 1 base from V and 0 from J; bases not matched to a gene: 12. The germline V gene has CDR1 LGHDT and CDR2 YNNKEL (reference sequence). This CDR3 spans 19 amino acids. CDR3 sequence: CASSQVPGALAVSTDTQYF. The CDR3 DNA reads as TGTGCCAGCAGCCAAGTCCCGGGGGCACTAGCGGTTAGCACAGATACGCAGTATTTT.

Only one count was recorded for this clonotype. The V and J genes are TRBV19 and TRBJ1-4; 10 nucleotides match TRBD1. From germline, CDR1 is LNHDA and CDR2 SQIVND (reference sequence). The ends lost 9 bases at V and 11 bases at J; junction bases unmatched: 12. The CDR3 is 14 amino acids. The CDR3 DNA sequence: TGTGCCAGCCCACCGGGACAGGGGAAGTTGAAACTGTTTTTT. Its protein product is CASPPGQGKLKLFF.

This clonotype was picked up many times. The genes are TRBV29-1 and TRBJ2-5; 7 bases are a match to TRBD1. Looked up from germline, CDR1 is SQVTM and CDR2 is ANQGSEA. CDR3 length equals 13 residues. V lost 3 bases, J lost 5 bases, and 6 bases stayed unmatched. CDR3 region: CSVDLTGTETQYF. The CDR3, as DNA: TGCAGCGTTGACTTGACAGGGACGGAGACCCAGTACTTC.

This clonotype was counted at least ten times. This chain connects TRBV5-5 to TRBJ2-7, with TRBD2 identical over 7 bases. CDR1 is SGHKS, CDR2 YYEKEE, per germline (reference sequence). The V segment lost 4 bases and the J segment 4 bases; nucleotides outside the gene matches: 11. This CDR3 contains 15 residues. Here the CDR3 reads CASSPIVGGPYEQYF. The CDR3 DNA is TGTGCCAGCAGCCCCATAGTGGGAGGGCCTTACGAGCAGTACTTC.

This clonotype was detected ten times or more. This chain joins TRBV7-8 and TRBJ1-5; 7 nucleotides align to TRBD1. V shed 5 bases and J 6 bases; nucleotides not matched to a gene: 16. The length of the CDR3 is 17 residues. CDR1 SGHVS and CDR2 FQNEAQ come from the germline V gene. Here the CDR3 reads CASSATPRGRFGQPQHF. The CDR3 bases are TGTGCCAGCAGCGCGACTCCTAGGGGGCGATTCGGTCAGCCCCAGCATTTT.

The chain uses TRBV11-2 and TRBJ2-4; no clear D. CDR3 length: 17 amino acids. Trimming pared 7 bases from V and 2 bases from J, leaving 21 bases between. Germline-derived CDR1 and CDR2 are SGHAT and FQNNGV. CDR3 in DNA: TGTGCCAGCAACACGATTCAAGGCCCCCTTCCCAAAAACATTCAGTACTTC. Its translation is CASNTIQGPLPKNIQYF.

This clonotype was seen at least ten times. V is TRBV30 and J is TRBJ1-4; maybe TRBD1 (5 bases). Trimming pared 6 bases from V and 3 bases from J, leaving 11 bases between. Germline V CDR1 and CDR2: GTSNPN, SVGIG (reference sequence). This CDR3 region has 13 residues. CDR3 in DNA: TGTGCCTGTCGCCGGGACCCTAATGAAAAACTGTTTTTT. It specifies CACRRDPNEKLFF.

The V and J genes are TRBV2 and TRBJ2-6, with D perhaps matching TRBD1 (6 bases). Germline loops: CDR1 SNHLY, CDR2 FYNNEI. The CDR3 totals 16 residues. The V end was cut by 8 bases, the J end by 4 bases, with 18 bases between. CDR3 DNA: TGTGCCAGCCAGACAGGTCTTAATCCAGGGGCCAACGTCCTGACTTTC. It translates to CASQTGLNPGANVLTF.

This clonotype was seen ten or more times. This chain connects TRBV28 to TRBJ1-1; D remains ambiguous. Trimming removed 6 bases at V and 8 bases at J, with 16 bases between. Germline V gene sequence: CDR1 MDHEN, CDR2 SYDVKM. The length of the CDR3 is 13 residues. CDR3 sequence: CASSPPGGGEAFF. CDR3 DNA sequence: TGTGCCAGCAGCCCTCCCGGTGGCGGGGAAGCTTTCTTT. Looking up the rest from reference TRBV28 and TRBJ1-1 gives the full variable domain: DVKVTQSSRYLVKRTGEKVFLECVQDMDHENMFWYRQDPGLGLRLIYFSYDVKMKEKGDIPEGYSVSREKKERFSLILESASTNQTSMYLCASSPPGGGEAFFGQGTRLTVV.

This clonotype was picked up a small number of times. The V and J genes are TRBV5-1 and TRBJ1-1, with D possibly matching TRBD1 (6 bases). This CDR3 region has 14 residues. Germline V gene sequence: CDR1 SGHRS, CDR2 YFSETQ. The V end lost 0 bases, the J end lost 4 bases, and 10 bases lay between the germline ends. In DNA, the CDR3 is TGCGCCAGCAGCTTGGCCCCGGGGGCCACTGAAGCTTTCTTT. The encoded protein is CASSLAPGATEAFF.